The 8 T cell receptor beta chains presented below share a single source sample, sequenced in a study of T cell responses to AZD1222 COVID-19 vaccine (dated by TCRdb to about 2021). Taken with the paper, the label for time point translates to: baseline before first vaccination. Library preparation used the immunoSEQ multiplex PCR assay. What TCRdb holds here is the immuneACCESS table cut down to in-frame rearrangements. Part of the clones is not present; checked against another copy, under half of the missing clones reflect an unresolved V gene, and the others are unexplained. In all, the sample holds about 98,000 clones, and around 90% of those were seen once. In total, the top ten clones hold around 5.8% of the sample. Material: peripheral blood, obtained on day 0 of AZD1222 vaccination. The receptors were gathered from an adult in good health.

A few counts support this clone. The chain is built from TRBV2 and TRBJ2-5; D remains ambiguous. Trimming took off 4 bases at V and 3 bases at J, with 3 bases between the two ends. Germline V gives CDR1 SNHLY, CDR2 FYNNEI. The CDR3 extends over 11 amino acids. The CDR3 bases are TGTGCCAGCAGTGCGAAAGAGACCCAGTACTTC. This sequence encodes CASSAKETQYF.

The CDR3 DNA is TGTGCCAGCAGGACACAAACAGGGGGCTGGGCCAACGTCCTGACTTTC. It specifies CASRTQTGGWANVLTF. V and J are TRBV28 and TRBJ2-6, with TRBD1 matching 9 bases. The CDR3 consists of 16 residues. V was pared by 6 bases and J by 5 bases, with 8 bases of the junction left unmatched. CDR1 and CDR2 from the germline V gene are MDHEN and SYDVKM.

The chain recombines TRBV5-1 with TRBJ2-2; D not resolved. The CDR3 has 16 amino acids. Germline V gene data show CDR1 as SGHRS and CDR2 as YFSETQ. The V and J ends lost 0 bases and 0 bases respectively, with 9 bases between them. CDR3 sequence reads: CASSLARQANTGELFF. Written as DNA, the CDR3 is TGCGCCAGCAGCTTGGCCCGTCAGGCGAACACCGGGGAGCTGTTTTTT.

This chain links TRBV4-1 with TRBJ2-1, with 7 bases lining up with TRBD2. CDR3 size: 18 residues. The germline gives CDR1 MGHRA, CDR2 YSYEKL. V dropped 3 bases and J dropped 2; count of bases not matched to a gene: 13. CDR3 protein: CASSHPGRQRGPYNEQFF. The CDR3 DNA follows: TGCGCCAGCAGCCACCCCGGGAGGCAGCGGGGACCCTACAATGAGCAGTTCTTC.

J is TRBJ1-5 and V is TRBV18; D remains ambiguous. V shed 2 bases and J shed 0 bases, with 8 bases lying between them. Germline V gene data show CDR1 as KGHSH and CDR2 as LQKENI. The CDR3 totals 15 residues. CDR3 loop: CASSPADNSNQPQHF. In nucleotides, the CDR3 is TGTGCCAGCTCACCAGCAGATAATAGCAATCAGCCCCAGCATTTT.

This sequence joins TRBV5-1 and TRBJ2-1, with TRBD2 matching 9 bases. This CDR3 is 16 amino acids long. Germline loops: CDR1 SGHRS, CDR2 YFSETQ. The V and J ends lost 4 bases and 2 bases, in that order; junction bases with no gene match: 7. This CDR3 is CASSTGGREPYNEQFF. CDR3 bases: TGCGCCAGCAGCACGGGCGGGAGGGAGCCCTACAATGAGCAGTTCTTC.

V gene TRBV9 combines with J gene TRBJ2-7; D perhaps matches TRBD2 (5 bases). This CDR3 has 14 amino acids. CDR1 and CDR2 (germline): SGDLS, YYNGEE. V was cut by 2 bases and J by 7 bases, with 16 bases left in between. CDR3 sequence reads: CASSVSGTDGEQYF. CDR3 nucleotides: TGTGCCAGCAGCGTTTCGGGAACCGATGGTGAGCAGTACTTC.

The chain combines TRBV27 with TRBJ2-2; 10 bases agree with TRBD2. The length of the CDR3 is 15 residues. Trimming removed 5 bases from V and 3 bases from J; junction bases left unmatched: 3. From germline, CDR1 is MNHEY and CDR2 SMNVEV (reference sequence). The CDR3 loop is CASSISGRHTGELFF. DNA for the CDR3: TGTGCCAGCAGTATTAGCGGGAGGCACACCGGGGAGCTGTTTTTT.